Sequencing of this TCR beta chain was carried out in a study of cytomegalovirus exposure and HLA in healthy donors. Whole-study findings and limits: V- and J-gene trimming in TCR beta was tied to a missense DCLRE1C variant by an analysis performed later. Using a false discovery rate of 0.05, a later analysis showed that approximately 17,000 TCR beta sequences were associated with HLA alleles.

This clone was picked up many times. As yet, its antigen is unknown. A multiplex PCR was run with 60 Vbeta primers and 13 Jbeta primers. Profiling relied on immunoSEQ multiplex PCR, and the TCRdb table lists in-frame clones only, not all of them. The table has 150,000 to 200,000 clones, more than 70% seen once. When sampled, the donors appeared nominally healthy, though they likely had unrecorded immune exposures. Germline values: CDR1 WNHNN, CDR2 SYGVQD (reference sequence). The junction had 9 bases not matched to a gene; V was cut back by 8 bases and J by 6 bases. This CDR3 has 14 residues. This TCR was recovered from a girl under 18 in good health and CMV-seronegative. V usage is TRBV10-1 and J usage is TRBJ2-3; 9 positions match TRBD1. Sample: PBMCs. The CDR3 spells CASSDRGYADTQYF. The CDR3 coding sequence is TGCGCCAGCTCCGACAGGGGGTACGCGGATACGCAGTATTTT.